Here is one TCR beta chain with its context. Its cognate antigen is unknown. Method: immunoSEQ multiplex PCR; TCRdb's copy keeps in-frame clones and lacks some. The sample has roughly 280,000 clones, 80% to 90% seen once. This entry is derived from a study of cytomegalovirus exposure and HLA in healthy donors. In the study overall: Both the 120 validation repertoires and the roughly 620 first-cohort repertoires used the same platform, as reported by a later analysis.

Findings of the study overall: Most TCR sequences showed up rarely, but some public TCRs showed up in many donors. Reports credit the classifier with highly specific, highly sensitive diagnosis of cytomegalovirus status. Confirmation in vitro established that a few CMV-associated chains were specific for CMV antigens.

The sequenced sample consisted of PBMCs. The receptor was isolated from a woman aged 18-29 years in good health and CMV-seronegative.

CDR3 bases: TGCAGCGGGGCGGGAGGAGATACGCAGTATTTT. Its translation: CSGAGGDTQYF. The gene calls are TRBV29-1 and TRBJ2-3; 8 bases agree with TRBD2. There are 11 residues in the CDR3. With 7 bases clipped from V and 5 bases from J, the junction kept 2 bases outside the gene matches. Germline CDR1 and CDR2: SQVTM and ANQGSEA.